The source of this TCR beta chain is a study of a mutant IDH1 vaccine in newly diagnosed glioma. Across the study: The sex distribution of treated patients was 62.5% male and approximately 40% female, with a mean age of roughly 40 years.

Turning to this clone: Antigen unknown.

Time point here: week 23, last vaccination. In every dose of vaccine, 300 ug of mutant IDH1 20-mer peptide was given alongside topical imiquimod. Notes on the study in general: Most patients, roughly 92%, showed vaccine-induced immune responses. Alterations occurring in top peripheral T cell clonotypes seemed unrelated to pseudoprogression.

Germline lookup yields CDR1 SGHTA and CDR2 FQGNSA. Trimming pared 1 base from V and 10 bases from J, leaving 10 bases between. This CDR3 has 12 amino acids. This table comes from immunoSEQ multiplex PCR, and its TCRdb copy is limited to in-frame clones, with some not included. Altogether approximately 66,000 clones are present, roughly 84% being singletons, with the ten largest covering approximately 12%. This sequence joins TRBV7-2 and TRBJ1-1, with D perhaps TRBD1 (6 bases). The receptor was derived from a man aged 18-30 years with glioma. The starting material was PBMCs, obtained from a glioma patient whose treatment included an IDH1 peptide vaccine. CDR3 sequence reads: CASSLGGLGAFF. Here the CDR3 DNA reads TGTGCCAGCAGCTTAGGGGGGCTGGGAGCTTTCTTT. The complete variable domain, with remaining parts taken from reference TRBV7-2 and TRBJ1-1, reads GAGVSQSPSNKVTEKGKDVELRCDPISGHTALYWYRQSLGQGLEFLIYFQGNSAPDKSGLPSDRFSAERTGGSVSTLTIQRTQQEDSAVYLCASSLGGLGAFFGQGTRLTVV.